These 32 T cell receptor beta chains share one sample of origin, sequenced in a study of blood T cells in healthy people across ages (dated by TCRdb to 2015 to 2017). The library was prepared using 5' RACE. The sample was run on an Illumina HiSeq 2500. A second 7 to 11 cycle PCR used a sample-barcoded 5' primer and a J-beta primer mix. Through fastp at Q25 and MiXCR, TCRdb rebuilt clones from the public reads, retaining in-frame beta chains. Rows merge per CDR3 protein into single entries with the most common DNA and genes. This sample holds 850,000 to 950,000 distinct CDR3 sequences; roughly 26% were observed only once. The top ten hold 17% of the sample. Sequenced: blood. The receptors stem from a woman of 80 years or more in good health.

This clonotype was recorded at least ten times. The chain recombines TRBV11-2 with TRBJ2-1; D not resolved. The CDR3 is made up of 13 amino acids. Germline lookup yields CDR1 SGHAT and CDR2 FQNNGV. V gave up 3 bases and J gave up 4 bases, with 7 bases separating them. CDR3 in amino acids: CASSFGVYNEQFF. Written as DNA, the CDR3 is TGTGCCAGCAGCTTTGGAGTTTACAATGAGCAGTTCTTC.

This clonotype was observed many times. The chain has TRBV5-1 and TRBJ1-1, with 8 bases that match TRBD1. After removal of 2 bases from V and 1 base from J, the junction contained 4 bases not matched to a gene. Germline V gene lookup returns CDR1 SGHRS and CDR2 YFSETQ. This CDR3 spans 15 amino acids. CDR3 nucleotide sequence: TGCGCCAGCAGCTTCAGGGGGCAGAGGAACACTGAAGCTTTCTTT. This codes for CASSFRGQRNTEAFF.

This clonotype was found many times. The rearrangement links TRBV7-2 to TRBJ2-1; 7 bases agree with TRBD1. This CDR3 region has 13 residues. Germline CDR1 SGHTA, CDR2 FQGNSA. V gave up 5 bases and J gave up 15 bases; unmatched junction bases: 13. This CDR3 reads CASSPTPTGTTFF. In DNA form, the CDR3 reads TGTGCCAGCAGCCCGACCCCGACAGGGACGACGTTCTTC.

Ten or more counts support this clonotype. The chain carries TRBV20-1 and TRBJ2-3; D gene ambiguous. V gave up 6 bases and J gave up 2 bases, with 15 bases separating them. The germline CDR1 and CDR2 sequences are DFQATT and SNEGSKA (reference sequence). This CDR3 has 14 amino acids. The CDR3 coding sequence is TGCAGTGCCCAAAGGGTGGGGATCACAGATACGCAGTATTTT. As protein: CSAQRVGITDTQYF.

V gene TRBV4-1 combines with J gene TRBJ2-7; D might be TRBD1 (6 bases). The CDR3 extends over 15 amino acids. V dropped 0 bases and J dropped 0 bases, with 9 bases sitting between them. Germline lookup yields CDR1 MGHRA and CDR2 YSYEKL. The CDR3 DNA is TGCGCCAGCAGCCAAGAAGACAGGAGCTCCTACGAGCAGTACTTC. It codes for CASSQEDRSSYEQYF.

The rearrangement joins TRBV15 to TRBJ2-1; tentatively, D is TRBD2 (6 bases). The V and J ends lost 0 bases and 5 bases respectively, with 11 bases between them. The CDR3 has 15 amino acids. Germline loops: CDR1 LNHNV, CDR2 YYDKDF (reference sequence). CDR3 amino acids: CATSREAGSNNEQFF. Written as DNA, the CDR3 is TGTGCCACCAGCAGAGAGGCGGGGAGCAACAATGAGCAGTTCTTC.

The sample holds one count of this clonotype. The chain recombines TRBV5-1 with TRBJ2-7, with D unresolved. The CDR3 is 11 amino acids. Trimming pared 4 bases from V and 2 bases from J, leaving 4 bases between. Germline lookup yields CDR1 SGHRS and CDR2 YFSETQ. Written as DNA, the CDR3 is TGCGCCAGCAGCATAGCCTACGAGCAGTACTTC. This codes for CASSIAYEQYF. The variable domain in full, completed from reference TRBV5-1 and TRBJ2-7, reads KAGVTQTPRYLIKTRGQQVTLSCSPISGHRSVSWYQQTPGQGLQFLFEYFSETQRNKGNFPGRFSGRQFSNSRSEMNVSTLELGDSALYLCASSIAYEQYFGPGTRLTVT.

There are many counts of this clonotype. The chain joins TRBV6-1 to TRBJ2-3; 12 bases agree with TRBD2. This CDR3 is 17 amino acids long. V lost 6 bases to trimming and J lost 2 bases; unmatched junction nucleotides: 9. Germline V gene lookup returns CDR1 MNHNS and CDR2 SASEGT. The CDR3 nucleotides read TGTGCCAGCAGACCTTGGACTAGCGGGGCCGACACAGATACGCAGTATTTT. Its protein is CASRPWTSGADTDTQYF.

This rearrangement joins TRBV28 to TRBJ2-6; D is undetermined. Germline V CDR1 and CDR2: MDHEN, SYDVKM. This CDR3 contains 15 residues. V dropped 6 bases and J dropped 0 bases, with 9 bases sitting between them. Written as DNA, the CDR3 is TGTGCCAGCAGGGGCTGGGGCTCTGGGGCCAACGTCCTGACTTTC. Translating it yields CASRGWGSGANVLTF.

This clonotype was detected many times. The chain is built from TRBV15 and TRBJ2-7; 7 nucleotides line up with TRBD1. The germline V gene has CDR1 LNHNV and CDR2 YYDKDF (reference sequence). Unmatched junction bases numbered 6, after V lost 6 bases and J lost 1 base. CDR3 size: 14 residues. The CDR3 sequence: CATRAAGGSYEQYF. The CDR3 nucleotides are TGTGCCACCAGAGCCGCAGGGGGTTCCTACGAGCAGTACTTC.

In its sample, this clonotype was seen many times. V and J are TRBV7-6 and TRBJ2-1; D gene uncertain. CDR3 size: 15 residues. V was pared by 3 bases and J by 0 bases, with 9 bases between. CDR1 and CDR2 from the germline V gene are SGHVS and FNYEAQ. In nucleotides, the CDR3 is TGTGCCAGCAGCTTTAGCTCCAACTCCTACAATGAGCAGTTCTTC. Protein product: CASSFSSNSYNEQFF.

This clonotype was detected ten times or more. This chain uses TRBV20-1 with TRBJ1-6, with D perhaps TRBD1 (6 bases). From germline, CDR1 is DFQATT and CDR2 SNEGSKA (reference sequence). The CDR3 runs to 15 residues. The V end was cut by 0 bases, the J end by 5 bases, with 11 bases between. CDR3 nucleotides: TGCAGTGCTAGAGATCCGGGGGCAGATAATTCACCCCTCCACTTT. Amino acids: CSARDPGADNSPLHF.

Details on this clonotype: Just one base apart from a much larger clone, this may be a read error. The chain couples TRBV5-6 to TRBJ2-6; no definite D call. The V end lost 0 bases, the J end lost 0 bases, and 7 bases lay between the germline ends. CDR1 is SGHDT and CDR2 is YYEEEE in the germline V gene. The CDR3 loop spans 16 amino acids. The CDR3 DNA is TGTGCCAGCAGCTTGGACGCGAACTCTGGGGCCAACGTCCTGACTTTC. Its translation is CASSLDANSGANVLTF.

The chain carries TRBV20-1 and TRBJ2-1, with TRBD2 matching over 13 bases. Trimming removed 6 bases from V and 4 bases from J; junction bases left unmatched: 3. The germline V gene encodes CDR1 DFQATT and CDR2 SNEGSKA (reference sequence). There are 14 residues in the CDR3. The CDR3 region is CSALGLAGYNEQFF. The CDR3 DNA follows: TGCAGTGCATTGGGACTAGCGGGGTACAATGAGCAGTTCTTC.

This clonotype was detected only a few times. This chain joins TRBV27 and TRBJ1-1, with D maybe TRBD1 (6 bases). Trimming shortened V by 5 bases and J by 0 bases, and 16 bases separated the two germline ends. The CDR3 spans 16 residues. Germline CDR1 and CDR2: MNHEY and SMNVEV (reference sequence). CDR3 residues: CASSRAPGAMNTEAFF. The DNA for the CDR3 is TGTGCCAGCAGTAGAGCTCCGGGGGCCATGAACACTGAAGCTTTCTTT.

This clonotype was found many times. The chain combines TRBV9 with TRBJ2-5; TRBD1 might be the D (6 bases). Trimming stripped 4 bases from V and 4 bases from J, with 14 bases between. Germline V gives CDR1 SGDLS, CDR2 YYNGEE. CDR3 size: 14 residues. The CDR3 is CASSMEQGRETQYF. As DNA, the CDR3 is TGTGCCAGCAGCATGGAACAGGGAAGAGAGACCCAGTACTTC.

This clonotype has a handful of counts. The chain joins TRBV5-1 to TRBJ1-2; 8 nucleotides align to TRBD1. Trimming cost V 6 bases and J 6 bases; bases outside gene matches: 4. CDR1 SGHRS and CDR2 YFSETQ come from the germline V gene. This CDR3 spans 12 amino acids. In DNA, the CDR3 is TGCGCCAGCACCCAGACAGGGGATGGCTACACCTTC. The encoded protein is CASTQTGDGYTF.

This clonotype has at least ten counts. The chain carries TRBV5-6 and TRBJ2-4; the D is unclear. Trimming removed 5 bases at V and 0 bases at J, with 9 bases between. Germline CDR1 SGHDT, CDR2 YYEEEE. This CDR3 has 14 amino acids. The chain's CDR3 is CASSLDGAKNIQYF. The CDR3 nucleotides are TGTGCCAGCAGTCTAGATGGAGCCAAAAACATTCAGTACTTC.

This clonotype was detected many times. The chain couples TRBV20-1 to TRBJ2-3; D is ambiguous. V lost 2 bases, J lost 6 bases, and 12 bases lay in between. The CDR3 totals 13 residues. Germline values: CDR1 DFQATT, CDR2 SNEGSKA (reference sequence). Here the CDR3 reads CSARLDRRDTQYF. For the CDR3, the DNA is TGCAGTGCTAGACTGGACCGACGGGATACGCAGTATTTT.

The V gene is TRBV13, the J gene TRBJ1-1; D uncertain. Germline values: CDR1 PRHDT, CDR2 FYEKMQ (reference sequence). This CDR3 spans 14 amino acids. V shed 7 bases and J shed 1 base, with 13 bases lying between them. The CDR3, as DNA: TGTGCCAGCAAACGGAAATGGGGGAACACTGAAGCTTTCTTT. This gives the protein CASKRKWGNTEAFF.

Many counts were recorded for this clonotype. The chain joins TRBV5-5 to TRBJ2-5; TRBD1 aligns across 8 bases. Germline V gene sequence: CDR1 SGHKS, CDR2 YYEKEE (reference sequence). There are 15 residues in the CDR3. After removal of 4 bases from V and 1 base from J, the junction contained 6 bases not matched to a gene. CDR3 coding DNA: TGTGCCAGCAGCAAGACAGGGGCCCTCCAAGAGACCCAGTACTTC. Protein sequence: CASSKTGALQETQYF. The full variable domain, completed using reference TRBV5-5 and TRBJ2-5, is DAGVTQSPTHLIKTRGQQVTLRCSPISGHKSVSWYQQVLGQGPQFIFQYYEKEERGRGNFPDRFSARQFPNYSSELNVNALLLGDSALYLCASSKTGALQETQYFGPGTRLLVL.

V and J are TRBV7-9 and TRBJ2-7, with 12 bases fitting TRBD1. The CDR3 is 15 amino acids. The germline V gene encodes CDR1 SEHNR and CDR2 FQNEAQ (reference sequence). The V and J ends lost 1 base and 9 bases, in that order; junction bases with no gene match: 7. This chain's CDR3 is CASSLEGTGGFGQYF. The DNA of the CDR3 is TGTGCCAGCAGCTTAGAAGGGACAGGGGGCTTTGGGCAGTACTTC. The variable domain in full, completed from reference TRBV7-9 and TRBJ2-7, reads DTGVSQNPRHKITKRGQNVTFRCDPISEHNRLYWYRQTLGQGPEFLTYFQNEAQLEKSRLLSDRFSAERPKGSFSTLEIQRTEQGDSAMYLCASSLEGTGGFGQYFGPGTRLTVT.

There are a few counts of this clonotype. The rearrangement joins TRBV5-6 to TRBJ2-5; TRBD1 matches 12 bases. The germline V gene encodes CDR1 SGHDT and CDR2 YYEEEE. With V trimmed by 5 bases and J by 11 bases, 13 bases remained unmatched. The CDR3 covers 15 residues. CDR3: CASRTPGQGANEQYF. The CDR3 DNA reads TGTGCCAGCAGGACCCCGGGACAGGGGGCAAATGAGCAGTACTTC.

The CDR3 bases are TGTGCCAGCAGAATACGGACCGAGAATGGCTACACCTTC. Translating it yields CASRIRTENGYTF. The genes are TRBV6-2 or TRBV6-3 and TRBJ1-2; D gene unclear. Germline CDR1 and CDR2: MNHEY and SVGEGT. The CDR3 has 13 amino acids. Trimming removed 6 bases from V and 6 bases from J, with 14 bases in between.

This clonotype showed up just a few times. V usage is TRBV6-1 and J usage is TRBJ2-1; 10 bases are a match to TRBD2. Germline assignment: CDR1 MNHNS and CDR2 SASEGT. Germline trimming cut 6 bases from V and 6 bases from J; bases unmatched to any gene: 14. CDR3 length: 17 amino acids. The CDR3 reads CASRRVSGGPVANEQFF. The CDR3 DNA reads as TGTGCCAGCAGAAGGGTTAGCGGGGGGCCAGTTGCCAATGAGCAGTTCTTC.

CDR3 in amino acids: CASSPTGGYNEQYF. The CDR3 nucleotides read TGTGCCAGCAGCCCGACGGGGGGATACAATGAGCAGTACTTC. J is TRBJ2-5 and V is TRBV7-7; 7 nucleotides match TRBD2. The CDR3 is 14 amino acids. V lost 5 bases to trimming and J lost 11 bases; unmatched junction nucleotides: 14. Germline V gene lookup returns CDR1 SSHAT and CDR2 FNYEAQ (reference sequence).

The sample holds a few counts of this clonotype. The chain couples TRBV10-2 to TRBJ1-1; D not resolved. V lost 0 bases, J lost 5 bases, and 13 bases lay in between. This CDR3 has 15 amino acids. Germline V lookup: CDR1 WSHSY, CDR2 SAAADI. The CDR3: CASSESMGKNTEAFF. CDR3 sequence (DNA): TGCGCCAGCAGTGAGTCTATGGGGAAGAATACTGAAGCTTTCTTT.

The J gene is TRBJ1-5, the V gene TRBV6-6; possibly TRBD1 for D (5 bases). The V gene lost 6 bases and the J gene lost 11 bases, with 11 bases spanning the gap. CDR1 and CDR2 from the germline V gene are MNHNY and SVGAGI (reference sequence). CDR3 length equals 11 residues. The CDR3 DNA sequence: TGTGCCAGCAGGACCGGGACGGCCCAGCATTTT. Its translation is CASRTGTAQHF.

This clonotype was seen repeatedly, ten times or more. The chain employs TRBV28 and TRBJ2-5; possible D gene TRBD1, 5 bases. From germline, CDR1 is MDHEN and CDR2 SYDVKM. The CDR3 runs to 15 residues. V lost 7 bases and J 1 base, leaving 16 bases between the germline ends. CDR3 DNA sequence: TGTGCCAGCACCGACGCCGGACATAGCCAAGAGACCCAGTACTTC. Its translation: CASTDAGHSQETQYF.

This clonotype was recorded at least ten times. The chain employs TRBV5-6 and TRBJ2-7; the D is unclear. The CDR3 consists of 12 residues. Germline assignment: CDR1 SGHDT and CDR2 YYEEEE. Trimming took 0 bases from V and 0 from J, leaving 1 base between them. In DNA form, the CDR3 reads TGTGCCAGCAGCTTGGCCTCCTACGAGCAGTACTTC. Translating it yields CASSLASYEQYF.

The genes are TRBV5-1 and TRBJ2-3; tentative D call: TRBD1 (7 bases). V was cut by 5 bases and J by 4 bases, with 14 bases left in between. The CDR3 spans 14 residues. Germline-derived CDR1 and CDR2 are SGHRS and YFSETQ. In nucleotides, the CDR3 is TGCGCCAGCAGGGAGGGGGCAGGTGCAGATACGCAGTATTTT. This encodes CASREGAGADTQYF. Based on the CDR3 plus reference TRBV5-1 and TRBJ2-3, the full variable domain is KAGVTQTPRYLIKTRGQQVTLSCSPISGHRSVSWYQQTPGQGLQFLFEYFSETQRNKGNFPGRFSGRQFSNSRSEMNVSTLELGDSALYLCASREGAGADTQYFGPGTRLTVL.

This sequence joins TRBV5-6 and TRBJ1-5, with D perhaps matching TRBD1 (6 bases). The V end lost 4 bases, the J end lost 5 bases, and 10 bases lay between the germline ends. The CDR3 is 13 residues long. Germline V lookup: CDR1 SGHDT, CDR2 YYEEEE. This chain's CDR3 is CASSRTADQPQHF. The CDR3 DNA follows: TGTGCCAGCAGCCGGACAGCTGATCAGCCCCAGCATTTT.